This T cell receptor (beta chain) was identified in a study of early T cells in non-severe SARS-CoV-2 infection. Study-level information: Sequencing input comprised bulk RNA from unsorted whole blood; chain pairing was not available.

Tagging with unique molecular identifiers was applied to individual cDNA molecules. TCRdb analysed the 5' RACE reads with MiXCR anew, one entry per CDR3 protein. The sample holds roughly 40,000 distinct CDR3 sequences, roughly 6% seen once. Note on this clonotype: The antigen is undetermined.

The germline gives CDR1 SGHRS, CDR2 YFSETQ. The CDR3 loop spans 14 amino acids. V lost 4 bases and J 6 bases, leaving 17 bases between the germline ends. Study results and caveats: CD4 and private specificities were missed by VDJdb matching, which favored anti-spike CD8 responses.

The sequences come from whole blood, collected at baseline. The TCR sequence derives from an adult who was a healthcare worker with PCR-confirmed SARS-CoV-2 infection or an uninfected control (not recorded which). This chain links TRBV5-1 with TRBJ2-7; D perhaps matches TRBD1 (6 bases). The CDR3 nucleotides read TGCGCCAGCAGCCCCGACAGGCAGGATAGCGAGCAGTACTTC. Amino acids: CASSPDRQDSEQYF.